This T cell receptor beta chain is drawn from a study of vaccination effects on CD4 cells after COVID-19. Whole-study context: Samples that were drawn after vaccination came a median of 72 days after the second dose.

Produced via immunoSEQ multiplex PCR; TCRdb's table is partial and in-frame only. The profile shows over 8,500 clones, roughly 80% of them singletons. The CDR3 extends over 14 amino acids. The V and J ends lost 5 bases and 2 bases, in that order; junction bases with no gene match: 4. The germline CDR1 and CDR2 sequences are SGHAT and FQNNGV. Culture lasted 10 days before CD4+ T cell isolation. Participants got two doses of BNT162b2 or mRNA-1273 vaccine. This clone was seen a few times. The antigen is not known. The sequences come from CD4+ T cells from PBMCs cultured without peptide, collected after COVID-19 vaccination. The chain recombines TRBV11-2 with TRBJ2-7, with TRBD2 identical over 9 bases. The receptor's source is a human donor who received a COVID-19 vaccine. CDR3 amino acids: CASSALAGTYEQYF. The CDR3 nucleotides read TGTGCCAGCAGCGCCCTAGCGGGAACCTACGAGCAGTACTTC.